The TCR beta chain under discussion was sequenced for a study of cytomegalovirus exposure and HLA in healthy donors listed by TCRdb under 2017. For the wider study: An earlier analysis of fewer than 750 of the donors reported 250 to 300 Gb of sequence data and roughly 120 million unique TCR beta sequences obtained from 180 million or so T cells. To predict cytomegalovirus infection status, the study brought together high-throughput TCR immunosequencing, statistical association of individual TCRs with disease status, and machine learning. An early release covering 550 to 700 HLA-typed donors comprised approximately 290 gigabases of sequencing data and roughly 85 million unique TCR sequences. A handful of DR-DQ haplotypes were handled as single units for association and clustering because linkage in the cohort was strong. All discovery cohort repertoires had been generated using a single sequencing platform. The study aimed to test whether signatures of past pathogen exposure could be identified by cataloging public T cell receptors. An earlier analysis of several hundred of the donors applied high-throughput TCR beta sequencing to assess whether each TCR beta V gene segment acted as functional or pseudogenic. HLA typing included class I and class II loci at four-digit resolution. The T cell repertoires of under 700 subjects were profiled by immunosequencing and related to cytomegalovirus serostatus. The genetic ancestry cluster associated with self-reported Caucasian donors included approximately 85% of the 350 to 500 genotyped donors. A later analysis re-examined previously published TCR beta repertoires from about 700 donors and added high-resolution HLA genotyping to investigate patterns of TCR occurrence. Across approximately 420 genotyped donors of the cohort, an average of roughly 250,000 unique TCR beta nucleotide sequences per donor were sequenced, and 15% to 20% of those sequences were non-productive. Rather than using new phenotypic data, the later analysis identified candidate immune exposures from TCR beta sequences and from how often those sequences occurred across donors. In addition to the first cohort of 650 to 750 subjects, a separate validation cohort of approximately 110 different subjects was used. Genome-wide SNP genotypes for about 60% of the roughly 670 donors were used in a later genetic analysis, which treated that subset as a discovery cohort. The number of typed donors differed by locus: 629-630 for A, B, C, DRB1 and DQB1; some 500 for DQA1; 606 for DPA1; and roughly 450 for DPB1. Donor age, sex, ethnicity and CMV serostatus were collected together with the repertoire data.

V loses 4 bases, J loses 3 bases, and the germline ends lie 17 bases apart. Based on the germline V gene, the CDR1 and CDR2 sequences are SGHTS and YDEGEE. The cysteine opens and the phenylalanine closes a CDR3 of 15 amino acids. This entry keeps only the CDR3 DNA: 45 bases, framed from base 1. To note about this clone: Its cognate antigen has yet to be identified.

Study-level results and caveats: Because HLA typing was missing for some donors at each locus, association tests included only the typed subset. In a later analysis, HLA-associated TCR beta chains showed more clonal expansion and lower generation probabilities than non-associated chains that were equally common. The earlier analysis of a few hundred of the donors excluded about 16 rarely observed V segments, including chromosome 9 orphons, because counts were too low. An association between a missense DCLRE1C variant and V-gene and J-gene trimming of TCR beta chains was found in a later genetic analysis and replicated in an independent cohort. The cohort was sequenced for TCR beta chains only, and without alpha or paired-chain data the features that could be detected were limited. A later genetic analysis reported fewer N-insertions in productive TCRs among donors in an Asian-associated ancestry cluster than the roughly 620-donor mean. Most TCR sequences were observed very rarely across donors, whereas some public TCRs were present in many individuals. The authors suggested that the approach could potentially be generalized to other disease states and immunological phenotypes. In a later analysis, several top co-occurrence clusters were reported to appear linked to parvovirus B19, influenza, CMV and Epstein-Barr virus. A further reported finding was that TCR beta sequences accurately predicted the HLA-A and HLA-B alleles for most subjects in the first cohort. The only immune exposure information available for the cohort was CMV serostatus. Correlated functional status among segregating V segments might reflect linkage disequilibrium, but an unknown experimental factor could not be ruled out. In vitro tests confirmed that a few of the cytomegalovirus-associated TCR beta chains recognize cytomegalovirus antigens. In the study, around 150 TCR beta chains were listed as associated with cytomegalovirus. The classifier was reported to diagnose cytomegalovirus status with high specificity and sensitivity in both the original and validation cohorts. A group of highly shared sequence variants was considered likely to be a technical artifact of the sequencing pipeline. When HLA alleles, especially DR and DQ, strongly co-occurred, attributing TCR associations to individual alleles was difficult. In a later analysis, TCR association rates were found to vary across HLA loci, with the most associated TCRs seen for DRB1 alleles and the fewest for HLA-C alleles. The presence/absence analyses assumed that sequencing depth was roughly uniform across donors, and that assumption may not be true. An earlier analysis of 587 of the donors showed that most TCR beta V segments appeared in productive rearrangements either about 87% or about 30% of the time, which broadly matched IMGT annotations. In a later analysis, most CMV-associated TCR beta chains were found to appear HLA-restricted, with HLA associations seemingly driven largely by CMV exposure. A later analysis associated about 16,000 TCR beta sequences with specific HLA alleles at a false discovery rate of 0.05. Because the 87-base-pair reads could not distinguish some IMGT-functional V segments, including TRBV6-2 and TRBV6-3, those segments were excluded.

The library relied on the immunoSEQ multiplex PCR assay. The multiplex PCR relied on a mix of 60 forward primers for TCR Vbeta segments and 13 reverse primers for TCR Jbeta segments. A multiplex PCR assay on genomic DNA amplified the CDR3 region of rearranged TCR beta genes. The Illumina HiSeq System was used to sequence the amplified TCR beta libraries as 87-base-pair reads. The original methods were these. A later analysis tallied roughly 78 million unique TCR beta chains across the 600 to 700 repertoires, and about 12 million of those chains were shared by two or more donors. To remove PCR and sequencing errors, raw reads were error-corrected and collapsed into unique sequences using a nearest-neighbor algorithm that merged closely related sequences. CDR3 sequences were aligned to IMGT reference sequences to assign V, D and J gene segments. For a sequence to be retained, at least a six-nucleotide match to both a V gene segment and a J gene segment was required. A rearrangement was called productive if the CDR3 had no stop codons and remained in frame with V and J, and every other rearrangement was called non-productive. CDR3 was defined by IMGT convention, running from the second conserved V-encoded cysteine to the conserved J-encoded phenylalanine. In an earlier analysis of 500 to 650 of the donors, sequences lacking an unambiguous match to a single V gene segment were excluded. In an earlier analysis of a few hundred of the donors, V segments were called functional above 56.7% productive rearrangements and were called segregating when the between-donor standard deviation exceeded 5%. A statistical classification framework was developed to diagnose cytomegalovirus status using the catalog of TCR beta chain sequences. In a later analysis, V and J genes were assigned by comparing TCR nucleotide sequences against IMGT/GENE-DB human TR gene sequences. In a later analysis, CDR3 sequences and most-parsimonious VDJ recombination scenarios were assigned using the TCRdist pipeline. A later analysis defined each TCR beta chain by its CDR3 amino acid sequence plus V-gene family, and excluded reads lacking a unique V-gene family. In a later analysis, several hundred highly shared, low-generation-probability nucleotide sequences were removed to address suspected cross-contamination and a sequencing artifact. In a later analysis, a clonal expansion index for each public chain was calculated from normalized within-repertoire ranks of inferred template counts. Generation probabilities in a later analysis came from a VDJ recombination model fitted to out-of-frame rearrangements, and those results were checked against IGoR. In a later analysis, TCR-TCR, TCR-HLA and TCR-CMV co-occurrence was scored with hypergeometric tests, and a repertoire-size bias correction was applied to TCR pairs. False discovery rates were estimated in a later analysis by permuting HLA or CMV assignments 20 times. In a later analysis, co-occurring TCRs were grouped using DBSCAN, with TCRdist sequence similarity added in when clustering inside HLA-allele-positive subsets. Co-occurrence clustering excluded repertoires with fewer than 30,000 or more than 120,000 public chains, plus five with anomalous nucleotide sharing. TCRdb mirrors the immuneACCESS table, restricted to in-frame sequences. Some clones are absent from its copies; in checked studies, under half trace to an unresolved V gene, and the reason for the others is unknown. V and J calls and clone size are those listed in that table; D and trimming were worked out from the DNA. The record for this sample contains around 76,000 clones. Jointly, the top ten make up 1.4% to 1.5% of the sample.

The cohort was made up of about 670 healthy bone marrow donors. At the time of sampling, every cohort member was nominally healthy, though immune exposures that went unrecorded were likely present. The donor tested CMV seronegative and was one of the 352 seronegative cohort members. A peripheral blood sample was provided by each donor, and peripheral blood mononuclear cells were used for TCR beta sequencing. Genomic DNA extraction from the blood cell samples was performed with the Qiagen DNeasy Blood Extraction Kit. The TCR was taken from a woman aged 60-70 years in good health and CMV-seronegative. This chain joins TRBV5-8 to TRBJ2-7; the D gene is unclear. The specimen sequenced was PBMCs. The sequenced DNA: TGTGCCAGCAGCCCTAGGCCCCGGAGTAGCTACGAGCAGTACTTC. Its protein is CASSPRPRSSYEQYF. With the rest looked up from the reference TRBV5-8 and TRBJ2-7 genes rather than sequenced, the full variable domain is EAGVTQSPTHLIKTRGQQATLRCSPISGHTSVYWYQQALGLGLQFLLWYDEGEERNRGNFPPRFSGRQFPNYSSELNVNALELEDSALYLCASSPRPRSSYEQYFGPGTRLTVT.